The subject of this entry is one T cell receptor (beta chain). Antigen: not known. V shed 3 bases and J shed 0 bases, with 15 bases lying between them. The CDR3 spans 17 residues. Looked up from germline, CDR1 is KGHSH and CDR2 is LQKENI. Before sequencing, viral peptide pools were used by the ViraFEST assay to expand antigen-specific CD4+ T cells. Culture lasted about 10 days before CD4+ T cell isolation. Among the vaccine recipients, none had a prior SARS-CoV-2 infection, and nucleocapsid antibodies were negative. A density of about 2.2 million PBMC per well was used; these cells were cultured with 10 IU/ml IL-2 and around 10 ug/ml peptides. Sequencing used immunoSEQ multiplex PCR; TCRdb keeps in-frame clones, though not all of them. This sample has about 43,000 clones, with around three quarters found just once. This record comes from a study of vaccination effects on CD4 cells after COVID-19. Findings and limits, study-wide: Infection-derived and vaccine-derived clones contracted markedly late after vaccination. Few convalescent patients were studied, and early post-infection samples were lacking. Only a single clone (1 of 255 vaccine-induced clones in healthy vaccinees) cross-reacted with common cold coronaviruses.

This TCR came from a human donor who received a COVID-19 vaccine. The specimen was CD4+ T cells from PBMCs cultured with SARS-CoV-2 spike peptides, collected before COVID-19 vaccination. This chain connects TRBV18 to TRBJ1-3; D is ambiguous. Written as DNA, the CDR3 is TGTGCCAGCTCACCTAAAGAGACATCCATCTCTGGAAACACCATATATTTT. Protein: CASSPKETSISGNTIYF.